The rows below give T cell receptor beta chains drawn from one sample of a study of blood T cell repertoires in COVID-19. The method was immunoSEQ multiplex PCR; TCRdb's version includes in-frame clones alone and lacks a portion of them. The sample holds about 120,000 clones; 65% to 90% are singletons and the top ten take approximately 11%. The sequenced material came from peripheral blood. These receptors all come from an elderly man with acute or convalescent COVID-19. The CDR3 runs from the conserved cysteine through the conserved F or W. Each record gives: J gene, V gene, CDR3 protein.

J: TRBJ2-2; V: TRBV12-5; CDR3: CASGLSWSGGNTGELFF
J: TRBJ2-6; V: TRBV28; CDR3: CASSLAGANVLTF
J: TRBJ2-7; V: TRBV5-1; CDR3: CASSPTSGRAYEQYF
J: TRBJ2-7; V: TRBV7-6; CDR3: CASSPSSRRSSYEQYF
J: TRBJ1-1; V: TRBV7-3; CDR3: CASSSHSNLNTEAFF
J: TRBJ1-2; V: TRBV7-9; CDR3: CASSLDNREYGYTF
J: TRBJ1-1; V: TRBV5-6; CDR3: CASSLVGGPWGTEAFF
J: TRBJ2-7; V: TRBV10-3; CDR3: CAIRSDRNEQYF
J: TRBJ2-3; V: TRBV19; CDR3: CASSIGPPGGSDTQYF
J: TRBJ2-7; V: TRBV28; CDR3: CASTTSVTYEQYF
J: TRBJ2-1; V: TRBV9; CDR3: CASSEGQGAYNEQFF
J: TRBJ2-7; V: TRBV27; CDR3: CASSPSYEQYF